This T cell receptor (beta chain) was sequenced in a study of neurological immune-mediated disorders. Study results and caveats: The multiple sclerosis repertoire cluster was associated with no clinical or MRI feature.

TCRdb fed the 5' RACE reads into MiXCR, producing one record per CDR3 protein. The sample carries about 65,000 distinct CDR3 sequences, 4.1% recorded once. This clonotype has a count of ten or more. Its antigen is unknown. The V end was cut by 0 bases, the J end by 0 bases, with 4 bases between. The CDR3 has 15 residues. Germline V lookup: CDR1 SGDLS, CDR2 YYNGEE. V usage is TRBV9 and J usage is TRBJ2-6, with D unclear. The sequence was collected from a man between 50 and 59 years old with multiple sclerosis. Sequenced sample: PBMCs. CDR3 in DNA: TGTGCCAGCAGCGTAGGGGGCTCTGGGGCCAACGTCCTGACTTTC. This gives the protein CASSVGGSGANVLTF.